Following are 2 T cell receptor beta chains from one sample sequenced in a study of OX40 agonist ivuxolimab in advanced cancers. Assay: immunoSEQ multiplex PCR; the TCRdb copy retains only in-frame clones and omits some. The table lists some 22,000 clones, 80% to 90% of them singletons. Source: CD4+ or CD8+ T cells sorted from blood, taken in a trial of the OX40 agonist ivuxolimab. The receptors shown here come from an adult with an advanced solid tumor such as melanoma, head and neck, liver or kidney cancer.

By proportion, this clone is medium-sized. The chain has TRBV30 and TRBJ2-7; D is perhaps TRBD2 (7 bases). The germline V gene encodes CDR1 GTSNPN and CDR2 SVGIG (reference sequence). Trimming took off 0 bases at V and 3 bases at J, with 12 bases between the two ends. This CDR3 has 14 amino acids. The CDR3 DNA is TGTGCCTGGAGTGTAGGGGGGGTCCGCTACGAGCAGTACTTC. Translating it yields CAWSVGGVRYEQYF.

V gene TRBV6-5 combines with J gene TRBJ2-1; tentative D call: TRBD1 (6 bases). CDR3 length: 13 amino acids. Trimming left V 8 bases short and J 2 bases short, with 10 bases between. The V gene's germline CDR1 is MNHEY and CDR2 SVGAGI. The CDR3 here is CASWDTTYNEQFF. In nucleotides, the CDR3 is TGTGCCAGCTGGGACACCACCTACAATGAGCAGTTCTTC.